A single sample gave rise to the 10 T cell receptor beta chains below, sequenced in a study of OX40 agonist ivuxolimab in advanced cancers. The protocol was immunoSEQ multiplex PCR, while the TCRdb copy is restricted to in-frame clones and leaves out a portion. The data hold tens of thousands of clones, with about 88% observed a single time. The sequencing used CD4+ or CD8+ T cells sorted from blood, collected in a trial of the OX40 agonist ivuxolimab. Source of these receptors: an adult with an advanced solid tumor such as melanoma, head and neck, liver or kidney cancer.

V usage is TRBV6-4 and J usage is TRBJ2-3; TRBD1 aligns across 7 bases. The V gene's germline CDR1 is MRHNA and CDR2 SNTAGT. Unmatched junction bases numbered 9, after V lost 8 bases and J lost 4 bases. The CDR3 has 14 residues. The CDR3 nucleotides are TGTGCCAGCGGGGACAGCCTATACCCAGATACGCAGTATTTT. It encodes CASGDSLYPDTQYF.

The chain employs TRBV5-8 and TRBJ1-5; no reliable D call. Germline V gene sequence: CDR1 SGHTS, CDR2 YDEGEE. Deletions cut 6 bases from V and 0 bases from J, with 19 bases between. This CDR3 spans 17 amino acids. The CDR3 reads CASTERRRIYSNQPQHF. CDR3 DNA sequence: TGTGCCAGCACAGAAAGGAGGAGAATTTATAGCAATCAGCCCCAGCATTTT. The complete variable domain, with remaining parts taken from reference TRBV5-8 and TRBJ1-5, reads EAGVTQSPTHLIKTRGQQATLRCSPISGHTSVYWYQQALGLGLQFLLWYDEGEERNRGNFPPRFSGRQFPNYSSELNVNALELEDSALYLCASTERRRIYSNQPQHFGDGTRLSIL.

The rearrangement links TRBV19 to TRBJ2-1; D gene unclear. Deletions cut 6 bases from V and 2 bases from J, with 8 bases between. Germline CDR1 LNHDA, CDR2 SQIVND (reference sequence). The CDR3 totals 13 residues. This CDR3 reads CASSTDPYNEQFF. CDR3 DNA: TGTGCCAGTAGCACCGACCCCTACAATGAGCAGTTCTTC. Based on the CDR3 plus reference TRBV19 and TRBJ2-1, the full variable domain is DGGITQSPKYLFRKEGQNVTLSCEQNLNHDAMYWYRQDPGQGLRLIYYSQIVNDFQKGDIAEGYSVSREKKESFPLTVTSAQKNPTAFYLCASSTDPYNEQFFGPGTRLTVL.

The chain links TRBV2 to TRBJ2-4, with no clear D. Looked up from germline, CDR1 is SNHLY and CDR2 is FYNNEI. The CDR3 has 13 residues. V lost 10 bases and J 1 base, leaving 11 bases between the germline ends. The CDR3 DNA follows: TGTGCCACACAAAGTCCGGCCAAAAACATTCAGTACTTC. It yields the protein CATQSPAKNIQYF.

The V call is TRBV5-1, the J call TRBJ2-7; weak D call: TRBD1 (6 bases). This CDR3 contains 15 residues. Trimming removed 4 bases from V and 9 bases from J, with 23 bases in between. Germline V lookup: CDR1 SGHRS, CDR2 YFSETQ. The CDR3 nucleotides are TGCGCCAGCAGCGGCCGGACAGACGGGCCTTCCGGGCAGTACTTC. It codes for CASSGRTDGPSGQYF.

As to this clone: The same CDR3 also results from other DNA sequences found in this sample. The chain carries TRBV9 and TRBJ2-3; D ambiguous. The germline CDR1 and CDR2 sequences are SGDLS and YYNGEE. The CDR3 has 13 residues. Trimming removed 4 bases at V and 3 bases at J, with 9 bases between. For the CDR3, the DNA is TGTGCCAGCAGCCCGAGCCGTACAGATACGCAGTATTTT. Protein: CASSPSRTDTQYF.

For the CDR3, the DNA is TGTGCCAGCAGCTCGTGGACACGTTCGAACACTGAAGCTTTCTTT. Translation gives CASSSWTRSNTEAFF. The genes are TRBV11-3 and TRBJ1-1, with a possible D match to TRBD1 (5 bases). The germline V and J ends were trimmed by 4 bases and 1 base, with 13 bases remaining between them. Germline CDR1 reads SGHNT; CDR2 reads YENEEA. CDR3 length equals 15 residues. The full variable domain, in which reference TRBV11-3 and TRBJ1-1 provide the parts outside the CDR3, is EAGVVQSPRYKIIEKKQPVAFWCNPISGHNTLYWYLQNLGQGPELLIRYENEEAVDDSQLPKDRFSAERLKGVDSTLKIQPAELGDSAVYLCASSSWTRSNTEAFFGQGTRLTVV.

This chain joins TRBV19 and TRBJ2-5; D remains unclear. Germline V gene lookup returns CDR1 LNHDA and CDR2 SQIVND (reference sequence). This CDR3 is built from 16 residues. Trimming removed 9 bases from V and 4 bases from J, with 24 bases in between. CDR3 region: CARPRMAVPTGETQYF. The CDR3 region has the DNA TGTGCCAGGCCCCGAATGGCTGTACCCACGGGAGAGACCCAGTACTTC.

The gene calls are TRBV4-1 and TRBJ2-3; D uncertain. CDR3 size: 15 residues. Trimming removed 1 base from V and 6 bases from J, with 14 bases in between. The germline CDR1 and CDR2 sequences are MGHRA and YSYEKL. The CDR3 sequence: CASSQVWTPEDTQYF. CDR3 bases: TGCGCCAGCAGCCAAGTGTGGACCCCAGAGGATACGCAGTATTTT.

J is TRBJ2-2 and V is TRBV19; a possible D gene is TRBD2 (6 bases). With 5 bases removed from V and 4 bases from J, the gap between germline ends came to 14 bases. The CDR3 consists of 15 residues. Germline assignment: CDR1 LNHDA and CDR2 SQIVND (reference sequence). CDR3: CASSVRGERTGELFF. CDR3 sequence (DNA): TGTGCCAGTAGTGTGCGGGGAGAACGCACCGGGGAGCTGTTTTTT.